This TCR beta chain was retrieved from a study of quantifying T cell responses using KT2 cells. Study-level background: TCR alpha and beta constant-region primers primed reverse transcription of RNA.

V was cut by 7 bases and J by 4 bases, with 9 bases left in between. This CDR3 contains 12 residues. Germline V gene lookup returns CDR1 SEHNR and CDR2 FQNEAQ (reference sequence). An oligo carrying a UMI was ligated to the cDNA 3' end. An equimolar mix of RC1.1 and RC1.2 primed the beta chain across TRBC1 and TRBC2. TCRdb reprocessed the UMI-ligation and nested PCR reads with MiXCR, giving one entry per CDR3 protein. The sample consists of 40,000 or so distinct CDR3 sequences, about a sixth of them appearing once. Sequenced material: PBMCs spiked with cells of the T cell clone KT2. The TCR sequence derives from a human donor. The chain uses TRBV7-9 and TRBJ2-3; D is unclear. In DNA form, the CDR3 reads TGTGCCAGCACCCCCCAGGCAGATACGCAGTATTTT. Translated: CASTPQADTQYF.